This TCR beta chain was recorded in a study of shared clonotypes between healthy human individuals. Study outcomes and limitations: The donor pool, a small one, limited the genetic and exposure-history diversity represented.

CDR3 length: 16 residues. V lost 2 bases and J lost 1, with 12 bases in between. Germline V gene lookup returns CDR1 MRHNA and CDR2 SNTAGT. Adult donors, all healthy and HIV-negative, had no recent acute infections or vaccinations. All the donors were Caucasian adults who lived in Nashville, Tennessee. Every subset's genomic DNA went evenly onto several immunoSEQ plates. This table comes from immunoSEQ multiplex PCR, and its TCRdb copy is limited to in-frame clones, with some not included. The sample yields about 490,000 clones, over 70% seen once. This clone has just a few counts. The antigen is not known.

The sequenced material came from PBMCs. The clonotype comes from a woman in her forties in good health. Some clones in this sample may be carry-over from other donors' samples. The rearrangement uses TRBV6-4 and TRBJ2-1; no clear D gene. The CDR3 loop reads CASSDGARSSYNEQFF. CDR3 in DNA: TGTGCCAGCAGTGACGGAGCGCGGTCATCCTACAATGAGCAGTTCTTC.